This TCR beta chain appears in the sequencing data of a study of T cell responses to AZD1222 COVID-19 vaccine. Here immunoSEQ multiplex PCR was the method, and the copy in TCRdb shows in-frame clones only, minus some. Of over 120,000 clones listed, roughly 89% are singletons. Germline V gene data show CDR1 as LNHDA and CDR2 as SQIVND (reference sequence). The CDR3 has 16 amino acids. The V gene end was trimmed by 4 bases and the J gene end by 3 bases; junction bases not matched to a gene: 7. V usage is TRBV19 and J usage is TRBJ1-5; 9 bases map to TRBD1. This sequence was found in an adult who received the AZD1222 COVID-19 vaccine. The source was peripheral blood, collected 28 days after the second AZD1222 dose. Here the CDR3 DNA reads TGTGCCAGTAGTAGCTTGGACAGGGGTTTCAATCAGCCCCAGCATTTT. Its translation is CASSSLDRGFNQPQHF.